Here is one T cell receptor beta chain with its context. As yet, its antigen is unknown. The sample comes from a study of OX40 agonist ivuxolimab in advanced cancers. Turning to the study itself: From about 20 to 79 years was the age range, with a mean of approximately 58 years, and approximately 80% were male.

The method was immunoSEQ multiplex PCR; TCRdb's version includes in-frame clones alone and lacks a portion of them. The sample lists fewer than 55,000 clones, around 80% seen once, with roughly a quarter in the top ten. Study-wide findings and caveats: The study observed clonal expansion of CD4+ and CD8+ blood T cells by week 6 at 0.1 to 3.0 mg/kg. More expanded clones were found, on average, in CD8+ than in CD4+ T cells. Partial responders treated at 0.1-3.0 mg/kg exhibited clonal expansion among the lowest measured.

This clonotype originated in an adult with an advanced solid tumor such as melanoma, head and neck, liver or kidney cancer. The sequencing here drew on CD4+ or CD8+ T cells sorted from blood, taken in a trial of the OX40 agonist ivuxolimab.

This CDR3 reads CASSPRPYSRLAGGIFNEQFF. The CDR3 DNA reads as TGTGCCAGCAGCCCCCGACCGTATAGTAGACTAGCGGGAGGGATATTCAATGAGCAGTTCTTC. The chain employs TRBV21-1 and TRBJ2-1; the table names TRBD2, a call not compared with the DNA. TRBV21-1 is reported as a pseudogene. This CDR3 has 21 amino acids.